The clone carrying this T cell receptor beta chain was found once. Its antigen remains unidentified. Vbeta (60) and Jbeta (13) primers were used in the PCR. TCRdb keeps only in-frame clones here, not all; method: immunoSEQ multiplex PCR. The sample shows 100,000 to 150,000 clones, about 73% of them seen only once. These data come from a study of cytomegalovirus exposure and HLA in healthy donors. The donors (healthy individuals) were bone marrow donors. Study-wide results and limits: High sensitivity and specificity were reportedly achieved when the classifier diagnosed cytomegalovirus status. Data from an earlier analysis indicated that most TCR beta V segments were productive either about 87% or about 30% of the time. There were 150 to 200 TCR beta chains listed as cytomegalovirus-associated.

The CDR3 loop spans 12 amino acids. The germline V gene encodes CDR1 ENHRY and CDR2 SYGVKD. Deletions cut 10 bases from V and 0 bases from J, with 7 bases between. The receptor comes from a woman between 40 and 50 years old in good health and CMV-seropositive. Sequencing was carried out using PBMCs. The chain has TRBV10-3 and TRBJ1-3, with D perhaps TRBD1 (5 bases). CDR3 sequence reads: CATQGSGNTIYF. Written as DNA, the CDR3 is TGTGCCACGCAGGGCTCTGGAAACACCATATATTTT.